This is a list of T cell receptor beta chains from one sample in a study of identical twins. TCRdb called the 5' RACE reads again in MiXCR, with one record for every CDR3 protein. The sample carries 1.5 million to 2 million distinct CDR3 sequences, around 29% recorded once. Specimen: cord blood. The receptor source for this set is a newborn girl in good health. Both conserved end residues are part of each CDR3. Fields, in order: D gene, V gene, clone size, J gene, CDR3 protein, CDR3 DNA. D genes are given only for firm matches. Rows may omit the clone size; those that give it use once, few, many or a size class.

>NA|TRBV20-1|NA|TRBJ2-1
CSAQRGLSFYNEQFF
TGCAGTGCCCAGAGGGGTCTGAGCTTCTACAATGAGCAGTTCTTC
>TRBD2|TRBV6-5|once|TRBJ2-7
CASSYNGRPREQYF
TGTGCCAGCAGTTACAACGGGAGGCCCCGCGAGCAGTACTTC
>TRBD2|TRBV27|NA|TRBJ2-1
CASSTPRLRTRGNEQFF
TGTGCCAGCAGTACCCCCCGGCTTAGGACTAGAGGCAATGAGCAGTTCTTC
>NA|TRBV24-1|few|TRBJ2-3
CATSGLRGTDTQYF
TGTGCCACCAGTGGTTTGCGGGGCACAGATACGCAGTATTTT
>NA|TRBV12-3/TRBV12-4|NA|TRBJ2-5
CASSQRDGQETQYF
TGTGCCAGCAGTCAAAGGGACGGCCAAGAGACCCAGTACTTC
>NA|TRBV12-3/TRBV12-4|NA|TRBJ1-5
CASSLGLPAQLQHF
TGTGCCAGCAGTTTGGGCCTGCCGGCTCAGCTCCAGCATTTT
>NA|TRBV29-1|NA|TRBJ2-2
CSAGDKWELFF
TGCAGCGCTGGGGATAAGTGGGAGCTGTTTTTT
>NA|TRBV4-2|many|TRBJ2-1
CASSHPLAAYNEQFF
TGTGCCAGCAGCCATCCACTAGCTGCTTACAATGAGCAGTTCTTC
>TRBD2|TRBV4-2|NA|TRBJ2-7
CANSQELAGVSYEQYF
TGTGCCAACAGCCAAGAACTAGCGGGGGTCTCCTACGAGCAGTACTTC
>TRBD2|TRBV30|NA|TRBJ2-7
CAWRGTSGVSYEQYF
TGTGCCTGGAGAGGAACTAGCGGGGTTTCCTACGAGCAGTACTTC
>NA|TRBV5-1|NA|TRBJ1-2
CASSQDKGHYGYTF
TGCGCCAGCAGCCAAGACAAGGGCCACTATGGCTACACCTTC
>TRBD1|TRBV10-3|few|TRBJ2-3
CATIEGTGAPTDTQYF
TGTGCCACCATCGAAGGGACAGGGGCCCCCACAGATACGCAGTATTTT
>TRBD1|TRBV12-3/TRBV12-4|NA|TRBJ1-2
CASSLAQGAYGYTF
TGTGCCAGCAGTTTAGCACAGGGGGCTTATGGCTACACCTTC
>NA|TRBV9|NA|TRBJ2-4
CASSVGISGVGIQYF
TGTGCCAGCAGCGTAGGGATCTCGGGAGTGGGCATTCAGTACTTC
>TRBD2|TRBV20-1|NA|TRBJ2-1
CSASLGGAVYNEQFF
TGCAGTGCGTCGCTCGGGGGGGCCGTCTACAATGAGCAGTTCTTC
>NA|TRBV25-1|NA|TRBJ2-1
CASGGLADNEQFF
TGTGCCAGCGGGGGGCTAGCGGACAATGAGCAGTTCTTC
>TRBD2|TRBV5-1|many|TRBJ2-7
CASSLLAGYSYEQYF
TGCGCCAGCAGCTTACTAGCGGGTTACTCCTACGAGCAGTACTTC
>TRBD2|TRBV13|few|TRBJ2-1
CASSLDGRGWNEQFF
TGTGCCAGCAGCTTAGACGGGAGGGGTTGGAATGAGCAGTTCTTC
>NA|TRBV12-3/TRBV12-4|NA|TRBJ2-7
CASSWVRGEQYF
TGTGCCAGCAGTTGGGTCAGGGGCGAGCAGTACTTC
>NA|TRBV12-3/TRBV12-4|NA|TRBJ1-1
CASSLARAEAFF
TGTGCCAGCAGTTTAGCCAGGGCTGAAGCTTTCTTT
>NA|TRBV5-5|once|TRBJ1-4
CASKPDGEGEKLFF
TGTGCCAGCAAACCCGACGGAGAGGGTGAAAAACTGTTTTTT
>NA|TRBV20-1|NA|TRBJ1-6
CSAAQGNSPLHF
TGCAGTGCTGCACAGGGTAATTCACCCCTCCACTTT
>NA|TRBV3-1|NA|TRBJ2-1
CASSQGVGNNEQFF
TGTGCCAGCAGCCAAGGGGTAGGGAACAATGAGCAGTTCTTC
>NA|TRBV20-1|NA|TRBJ2-5
CSARGQDQETQYF
TGCAGTGCTAGGGGACAAGACCAAGAGACCCAGTACTTC
>TRBD1|TRBV6-2/TRBV6-3|few|TRBJ1-2
CASGQGADGYTF
TGTGCCAGCGGACAGGGGGCGGATGGCTACACCTTC
>TRBD1|TRBV10-1|NA|TRBJ2-1
CASSESTGFREQFF
TGCGCCAGCAGTGAGTCGACAGGGTTCCGGGAGCAGTTCTTC